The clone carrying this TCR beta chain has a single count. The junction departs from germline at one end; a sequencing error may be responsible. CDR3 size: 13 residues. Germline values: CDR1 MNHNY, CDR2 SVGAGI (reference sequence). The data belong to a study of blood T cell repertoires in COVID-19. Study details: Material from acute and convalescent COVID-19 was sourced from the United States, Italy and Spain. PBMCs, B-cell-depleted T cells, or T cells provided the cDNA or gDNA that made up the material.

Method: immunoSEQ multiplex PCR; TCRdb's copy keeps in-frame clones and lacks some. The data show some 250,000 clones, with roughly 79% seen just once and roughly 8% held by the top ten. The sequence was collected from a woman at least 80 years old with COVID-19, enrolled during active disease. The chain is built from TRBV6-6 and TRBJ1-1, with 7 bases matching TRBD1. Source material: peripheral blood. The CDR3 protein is CASTYSQGTEAFF. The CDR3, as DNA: TGTGCCAGCACTTACTCACAGGGGACTGAAGCTTTCTTT.